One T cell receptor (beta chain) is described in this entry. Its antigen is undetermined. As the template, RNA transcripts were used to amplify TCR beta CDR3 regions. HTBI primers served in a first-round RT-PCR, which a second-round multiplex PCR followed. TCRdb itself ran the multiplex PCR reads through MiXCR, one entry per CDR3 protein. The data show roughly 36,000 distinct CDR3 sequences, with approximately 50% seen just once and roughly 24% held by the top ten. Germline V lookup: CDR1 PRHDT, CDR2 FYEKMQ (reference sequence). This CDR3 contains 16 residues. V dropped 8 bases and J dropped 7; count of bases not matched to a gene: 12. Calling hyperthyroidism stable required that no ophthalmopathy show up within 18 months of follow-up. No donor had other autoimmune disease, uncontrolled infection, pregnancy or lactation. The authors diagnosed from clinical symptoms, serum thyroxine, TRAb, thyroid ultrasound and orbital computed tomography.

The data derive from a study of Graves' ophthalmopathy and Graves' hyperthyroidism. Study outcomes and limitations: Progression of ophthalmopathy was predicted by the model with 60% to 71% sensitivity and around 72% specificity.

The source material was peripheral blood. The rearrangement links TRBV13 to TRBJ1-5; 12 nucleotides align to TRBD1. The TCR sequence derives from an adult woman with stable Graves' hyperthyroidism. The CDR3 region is CASPAGTGGRGQPQHF. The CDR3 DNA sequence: TGTGCCAGCCCCGCCGGGACAGGGGGCAGGGGACAGCCCCAGCATTTT.